The 20 T cell receptor beta chains presented below share a single source sample, sequenced in a study of T cells in Graves' hyperthyroidism and ophthalmopathy. There were TCR beta CDR3 regions amplified from RNA transcripts. In the first-round RT-PCR of the TCR CDR3, the HTBI primer set was used. TCRdb redid the calling of the multiplex PCR reads with MiXCR, one entry per CDR3 protein. The sample holds under 400,000 distinct CDR3 sequences; 15% to 18% are singletons and the top ten take around 30%. Sample: blood. The receptors stem from a woman aged 18-29 years with Graves' hyperthyroidism that later progressed to Graves' ophthalmopathy.

This clonotype was seen at least ten times. V is TRBV5-1 and J is TRBJ2-3; weak D call: TRBD2 (6 bases). Germline CDR1 is SGHRS and CDR2 is YFSETQ. The V and J ends lost 4 bases and 4 bases respectively, with 7 bases between them. There are 12 residues in the CDR3. This CDR3 is CASSRLADTQYF. CDR3 nucleotides: TGCGCCAGCAGCCGACTAGCAGATACGCAGTATTTT.

This clonotype occurred many times. The genes are TRBV9 and TRBJ1-1; D perhaps matches TRBD1 (6 bases). Germline V gene data show CDR1 as SGDLS and CDR2 as YYNGEE. V lost 0 bases and J 8 bases, leaving 14 bases between the germline ends. The CDR3 extends over 14 amino acids. This CDR3 is CASSVEPGQQEAFF. CDR3 nucleotide sequence: TGTGCCAGCAGCGTAGAGCCCGGACAGCAGGAAGCTTTCTTT.

J is TRBJ2-5 and V is TRBV29-1; TRBD2 agrees at 12 bases. Germline V CDR1 and CDR2: SQVTM, ANQGSEA. The V gene end was trimmed by 4 bases and the J gene end by 5 bases; junction bases not matched to a gene: 8. There are 15 residues in the CDR3. The CDR3 bases are TGCAGCGTTGCCTCTAGCGGGAGGGCCTGGGAGACCCAGTACTTC. It codes for CSVASSGRAWETQYF.

The chain uses TRBV6-7 and TRBJ1-3; TRBD1 matches 9 bases. TRBV6-7 carries the ORF label, with uncertain function. The trim removed 7 bases at V and 3 bases at J, leaving 4 bases unmatched. The CDR3 spans 14 residues. CDR3 amino acids: CASNTGGFGNTIYF. In nucleotides, the CDR3 is TGTGCCAGCAATACAGGGGGCTTTGGAAACACCATATATTTT.

This chain uses TRBV10-3 with TRBJ2-3, with D perhaps given as TRBD1 or TRBD2 (5 bases each). The germline V and J ends were trimmed by 3 bases and 6 bases, with 16 bases remaining between them. The CDR3 sequence is 15 residues long. The germline gives CDR1 ENHRY, CDR2 SYGVKD. The CDR3 region has the DNA TGTGCCATCAGTGAACTAGGGGTCTCATCGGATACGCAGTATTTT. Its protein product is CAISELGVSSDTQYF.

Many counts were recorded for this clonotype. The chain combines TRBV20-1 with TRBJ2-7; D possibly matches TRBD1 or TRBD2 (5 bases each). V was pared by 0 bases and J by 0 bases, with 15 bases between. This CDR3 is built from 16 residues. Germline V gene lookup returns CDR1 DFQATT and CDR2 SNEGSKA (reference sequence). CDR3 region: CSARDLIRGSSYEQYF. CDR3 DNA: TGCAGTGCTAGAGATCTTATACGGGGCAGCTCCTACGAGCAGTACTTC.

At least ten counts were recorded for this clonotype. This rearrangement joins TRBV2 to TRBJ1-1, with TRBD1 as a possible D gene (6 bases). The germline CDR1 and CDR2 sequences are SNHLY and FYNNEI. This CDR3 region has 14 residues. Trimming removed 7 bases at V and 0 bases at J, with 12 bases between. The CDR3 sequence is CASTRTDMNTEAFF. CDR3 nucleotide sequence: TGTGCCAGCACTCGGACAGACATGAACACTGAAGCTTTCTTT.

This clonotype was observed at least ten times. The chain employs TRBV5-6 and TRBJ2-7; 7 bases line up with TRBD2. Germline-derived CDR1 and CDR2 are SGHDT and YYEEEE. The CDR3 sequence is 14 residues long. The junction had 8 bases not matched to a gene; V was cut back by 4 bases and J by 4 bases. The CDR3 spells CASSPSGEKYEQYF. CDR3 bases: TGTGCCAGCAGCCCAAGCGGGGAGAAATACGAGCAGTACTTC.

This clonotype was observed many times. This chain connects TRBV29-1 to TRBJ2-7; D is unresolved. Trimming took off 6 bases at V and 0 bases at J, with 9 bases between the two ends. This CDR3 spans 12 amino acids. CDR1 SQVTM and CDR2 ANQGSEA come from the germline V gene. The CDR3 sequence: CSVKSSSYEQYF. CDR3 bases: TGCAGCGTCAAGTCGAGCTCCTACGAGCAGTACTTC.

This clonotype was recorded only once. This sequence joins TRBV9 and TRBJ2-1, with D unclear. The CDR3 covers 18 residues. Trimming took 0 bases from V and 3 from J, leaving 19 bases between them. In germline, CDR1 is SGDLS, CDR2 YYNGEE. CDR3 amino acids: CASSVVGKEGYSYNEQFF. The CDR3, as DNA: TGTGCCAGCAGCGTAGTGGGGAAGGAAGGGTACAGCTACAATGAGCAGTTCTTC.

This clonotype was seen many times. The chain joins TRBV5-1 to TRBJ2-7; the D is unclear. The V end was cut by 1 base, the J end by 3 bases, with 32 bases between. The CDR3 is 21 amino acids. CDR1 SGHRS and CDR2 YFSETQ come from the germline V gene. The DNA of the CDR3 is TGCGCCAGCAGCTTGAGGCCCTGGGTTTCCGAAAAATCGAAACGAGACTACGAGCAGTACTTC. Encoded protein: CASSLRPWVSEKSKRDYEQYF. The whole variable domain, remainder taken from reference TRBV5-1 and TRBJ2-7, is KAGVTQTPRYLIKTRGQQVTLSCSPISGHRSVSWYQQTPGQGLQFLFEYFSETQRNKGNFPGRFSGRQFSNSRSEMNVSTLELGDSALYLCASSLRPWVSEKSKRDYEQYFGPGTRLTVT.

This clonotype showed up many times. The chain joins TRBV6-1 to TRBJ1-2; TRBD1 aligns across 9 bases. J lost 9 bases, V lost 6 bases, and 8 bases had no gene match. This CDR3 is built from 13 residues. The germline gives CDR1 MNHNS, CDR2 SASEGT. CDR3 residues: CASSPGTGIRYTF. The CDR3 DNA is TGTGCCAGCAGCCCCGGGACAGGGATACGCTACACCTTC.

This clonotype has a handful of counts. J is TRBJ2-7 and V is TRBV29-1; TRBD2 matches at 12 bases. Trimming cost V 1 base and J 7 bases; bases outside gene matches: 8. In germline, CDR1 is SQVTM, CDR2 ANQGSEA. The CDR3 is 15 residues long. The CDR3 DNA is TGCAGCGTTGAAGCTAGCGGGAGGGCTGGCAATGAGCAGTACTTC. Its translation: CSVEASGRAGNEQYF.

The table lists this clonotype with many counts. CDR3 protein: CASSEGAGVAFF. The CDR3 nucleotides read TGTGCCAGCAGTGAAGGAGCAGGGGTTGCTTTCTTT. The chain employs TRBV6-1 and TRBJ1-1, with a tentative D call TRBD1 (6 bases). Germline loops: CDR1 MNHNS, CDR2 SASEGT. This CDR3 region has 12 residues. V gave up 1 base and J gave up 11 bases, with 11 bases separating them.

This clonotype was recorded many times. CDR3 loop: CASSPGRANEKLFF. The CDR3 nucleotides read TGTGCCAGCAGTCCTGGAAGGGCTAATGAAAAACTGTTTTTT. V and J are TRBV2 and TRBJ1-4; D is unresolved. Per germline, CDR1 SNHLY and CDR2 FYNNEI. Trimming took off 5 bases at V and 3 bases at J, with 10 bases between the two ends. The CDR3 is 14 residues long.

This clonotype was recorded at least ten times. This chain joins TRBV11-2 and TRBJ2-7, with TRBD2 matching over 12 bases. CDR1 and CDR2 (germline): SGHAT, FQNNGV. Trimming removed 6 bases from V and 4 bases from J; junction bases left unmatched: 7. The CDR3 sequence is 15 residues long. As DNA, the CDR3 is TGTGCCAGCAGTATCCTAGCGGGGGGGATTTACGAGCAGTACTTC. Its protein is CASSILAGGIYEQYF.

Many counts were recorded for this clonotype. The chain recombines TRBV6-1 with TRBJ2-5; D might be TRBD2 (5 bases). The CDR3 is 13 amino acids. Germline CDR1 MNHNS, CDR2 SASEGT. V was clipped by 3 bases and J by 5 bases, with 10 bases between them. DNA of the CDR3: TGTGCCAGCAGTGACGGGGATTGGGAGACCCAGTACTTC. Translation: CASSDGDWETQYF.

This clonotype was found many times. J is TRBJ2-3 and V is TRBV2, with 8 bases identical to TRBD2. The CDR3 length is 13 residues. Germline V gives CDR1 SNHLY, CDR2 FYNNEI. The junction had 5 bases not matched to a gene; V was cut back by 8 bases and J by 4 bases. CDR3 loop: CASCWTSSDTQYF. The CDR3 DNA reads TGTGCCAGCTGCTGGACTAGCTCAGATACGCAGTATTTT.

The CDR3 spells CASSSPADYEQYF. The CDR3 nucleotides read TGTGCCAGCAGCTCCCCGGCAGACTACGAGCAGTACTTC. The chain uses TRBV7-9 and TRBJ2-7; D not certain. The ends were cut back, 4 bases at V and 3 bases at J, with 10 bases in the middle. The CDR3 totals 13 residues. Germline values: CDR1 SEHNR, CDR2 FQNEAQ (reference sequence).

This clonotype was observed many times. The chain joins TRBV28 to TRBJ2-2; possible D gene TRBD1, 6 bases. Trimming removed 3 bases at V and 3 bases at J, with 14 bases between. Germline CDR1 and CDR2: MDHEN and SYDVKM. The CDR3 contains 16 residues. DNA for the CDR3: TGTGCCAGCAGTTTCCTAACAGGGCCGTACACCGGGGAGCTGTTTTTT. This codes for CASSFLTGPYTGELFF.